This record covers a single T cell receptor (beta chain). Antigen: not known. There are 13 residues in the CDR3. The germline V gene encodes CDR1 LGHNA and CDR2 YSLEER. Trimming stripped 3 bases from V and 8 bases from J, with 13 bases between. The sample is drawn from a study of cytomegalovirus exposure and HLA in healthy donors. Study observations and caveats: The study recorded some 160 TCR beta chains that were cytomegalovirus-associated. The majority of TCR sequences were rare, yet some public TCRs appeared in many donors.

The data were produced by immunoSEQ multiplex PCR, yet TCRdb's version contains in-frame clones alone and is incomplete. The sample contains some 170,000 clones, 86% of which appear only once. The sequenced material came from PBMCs. The receptor comes from a man between 18 and 29 years old in good health and CMV-seropositive. The chain uses TRBV4-3 and TRBJ1-2; D is ambiguous. The CDR3 spells CASSQDGLYGYTF. The CDR3 DNA reads TGCGCCAGCAGCCAGGATGGACTCTACGGCTACACCTTC.